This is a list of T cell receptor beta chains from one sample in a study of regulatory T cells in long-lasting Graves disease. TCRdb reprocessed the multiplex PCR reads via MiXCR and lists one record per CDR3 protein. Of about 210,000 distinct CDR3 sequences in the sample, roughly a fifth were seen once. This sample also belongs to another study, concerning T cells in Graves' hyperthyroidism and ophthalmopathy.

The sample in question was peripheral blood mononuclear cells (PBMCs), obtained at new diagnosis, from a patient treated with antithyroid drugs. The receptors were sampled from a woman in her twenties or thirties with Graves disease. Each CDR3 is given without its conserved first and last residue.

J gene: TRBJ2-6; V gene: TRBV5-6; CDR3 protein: ASSRPYAGEVVLT
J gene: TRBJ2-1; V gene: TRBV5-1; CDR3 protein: ASSASTSGGRSYNEQF
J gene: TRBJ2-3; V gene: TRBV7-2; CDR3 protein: ASSLQVTSTDTQY
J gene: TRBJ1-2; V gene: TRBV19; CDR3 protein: ASREGQVWA
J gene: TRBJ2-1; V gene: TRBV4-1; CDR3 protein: ASSQDPTIYNEQF
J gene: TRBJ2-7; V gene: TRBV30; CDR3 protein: AWSPGGAGGGYEQY
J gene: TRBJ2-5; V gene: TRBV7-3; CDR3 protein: ASSLTPGTHNRF
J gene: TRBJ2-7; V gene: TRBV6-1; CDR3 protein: ASSRPDGTYEQY
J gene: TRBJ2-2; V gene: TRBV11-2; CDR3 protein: ASSSGLDAWAGELF
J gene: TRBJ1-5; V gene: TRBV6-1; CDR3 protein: ASRRRDSNQPQH
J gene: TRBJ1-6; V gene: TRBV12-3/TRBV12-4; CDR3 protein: ASSLWEYNSPLH
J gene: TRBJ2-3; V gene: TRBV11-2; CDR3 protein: ANRLAGTDTQY
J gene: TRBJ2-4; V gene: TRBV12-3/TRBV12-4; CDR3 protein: ASTERGGKNIQY
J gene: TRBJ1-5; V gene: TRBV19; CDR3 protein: ASSRTANQPQH
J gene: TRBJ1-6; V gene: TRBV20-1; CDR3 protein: SAPEAQGANSPLH
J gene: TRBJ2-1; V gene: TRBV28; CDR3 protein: ASSPRNEQF
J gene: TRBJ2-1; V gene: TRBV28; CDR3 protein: ASSATSEQF
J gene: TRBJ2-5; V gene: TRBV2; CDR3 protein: ASSAGTGTETQY
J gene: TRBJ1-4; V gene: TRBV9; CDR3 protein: ASSAGRGGEKLF
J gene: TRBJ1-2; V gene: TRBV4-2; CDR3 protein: ASSQEQGSYGYT
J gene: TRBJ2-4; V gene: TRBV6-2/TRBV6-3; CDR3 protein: ASSRGVTKNIQY
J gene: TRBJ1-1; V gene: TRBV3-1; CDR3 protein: ASSQEPGTGREAF
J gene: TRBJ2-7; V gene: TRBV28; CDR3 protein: ASSLFGRLGHEQY
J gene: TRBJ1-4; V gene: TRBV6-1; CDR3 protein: ASSIDKNEKLF
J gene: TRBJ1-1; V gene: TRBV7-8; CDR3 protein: ASSSNRDWRSTEAF
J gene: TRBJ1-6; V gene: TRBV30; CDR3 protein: AWSLGVGMNSPLH
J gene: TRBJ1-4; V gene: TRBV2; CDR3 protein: ASSDPPTNEKLF
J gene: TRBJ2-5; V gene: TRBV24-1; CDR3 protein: ATSDSDLGGGTQY
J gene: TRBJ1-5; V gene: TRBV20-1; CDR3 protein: SARDRGNQPQH
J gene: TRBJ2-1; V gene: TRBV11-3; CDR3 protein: ASSFGQGDEQF